What follows are 16 T cell receptor beta chains derived from one specimen sequenced in a study of shared clonotypes between healthy human individuals (dated by TCRdb to the early 2020s). Receptor libraries were prepared by the immunoSEQ multiplex PCR assay. This immuneACCESS table, as held by TCRdb, lists in-frame sequences with V and J called but not all clones. Of the missing ones, under half trace to an unresolved V gene in checked studies; the others have no known cause. Within this sample are hundreds of thousands of clones, with approximately 80% of them counted one time only. Jointly, the top ten make up approximately 12% of the sample. What was sequenced was PBMCs. These receptors all stem from a woman between 40 and 50 years old in good health. Some clones in this sample may be carry-over from other donors' samples.

For this clone: A far larger clone differs by one base, so this is likely a read error. Because the CDR3's place on the DNA is in doubt, the DNA is left out and the CDR3 is given as listed by TCRdb. This chain links TRBV30 with TRBJ1-4; the table gives TRBD1 as D, unverified against the DNA. The CDR3 is made up of 15 amino acids, end residues included. Germline CDR1 reads GTSNPN; CDR2 reads SVGIG (reference sequence). CDR3 amino acids: CAWSVGQGSGEKLSF.

V and J are TRBV25-1 and TRBJ1-2, with D possibly TRBD1 on 6 matching bases. The CDR3 consists of 13 residues. Germline assignment: CDR1 MGHDK and CDR2 SYGVNS. The V and J ends lost 6 bases and 2 bases respectively, with 10 bases between them. The CDR3 protein is CASRRGLNYGYTF. DNA for the CDR3: TGTGCCAGCAGACGGGGGCTCAACTATGGCTACACCTTC.

The gene calls are TRBV9 and TRBJ2-1; perhaps TRBD1 as D (5 bases). CDR1 and CDR2 (germline): SGDLS, YYNGEE. The CDR3 consists of 15 residues. V lost 3 bases, J lost 7 bases, and 17 bases lay in between. The CDR3 loop is CASSARDFLGNEQFF. CDR3 bases: TGTGCCAGCAGCGCCAGGGATTTCTTGGGAAATGAGCAGTTCTTC.

This clone was recorded once. Only one base separates this from a far larger clonotype, so it likely reflects a read error. The chain links TRBV20-1 to TRBJ2-7; weak D call: TRBD1 (6 bases). Germline V gene sequence: CDR1 DFQATT, CDR2 SNEGSKA (reference sequence). This CDR3 has 11 amino acids. V lost 4 bases and J lost 6, with 10 bases in between. The CDR3 here is CSANTGREQYF. CDR3 nucleotide sequence: TGCAGTGCTAATACAGGGCGCGAGCAGTACTTC.

This clone was seen only once. This sequence joins TRBV5-4 and TRBJ1-5; no clear D. This CDR3 spans 13 amino acids. Trimming shortened V by 4 bases and J by 4 bases, and 9 bases separated the two germline ends. Germline loops: CDR1 SGHNT, CDR2 YYREEE (reference sequence). The CDR3 DNA reads TGTGCCAGCAGCGAAAAGCCAAATCAGCCCCAGCATTTT. Amino acids: CASSEKPNQPQHF.

This chain connects TRBV28 to TRBJ2-5; no definite D call. CDR3 size: 14 residues. The V gene's germline CDR1 is MDHEN and CDR2 SYDVKM. The V gene lost 4 bases and the J gene lost 2 bases, with 11 bases spanning the gap. CDR3 amino acids: CASSWVAVQETQYF. As DNA, the CDR3 is TGTGCCAGCAGTTGGGTGGCGGTTCAAGAGACCCAGTACTTC.

This rearrangement joins TRBV5-1 to TRBJ2-7; D is perhaps TRBD1 (6 bases). Per the germline V gene, CDR1 is SGHRS and CDR2 is YFSETQ. V was trimmed by 0 bases and J by 3 bases, leaving 16 bases between them. This CDR3 has 16 residues. CDR3 region: CASSLALDSPLYEQYF. DNA for the CDR3: TGCGCCAGCAGCTTGGCTCTGGACAGCCCCCTCTACGAGCAGTACTTC.

This clone has more than one count but fewer than ten. The chain uses TRBV6-6 and TRBJ2-7; 12 bases map to TRBD2. The V and J ends lost 6 bases and 4 bases, in that order; junction bases with no gene match: 7. The germline V gene encodes CDR1 MNHNY and CDR2 SVGAGI (reference sequence). The CDR3 contains 15 residues. CDR3 sequence: CASSPGLAGFYEQYF. For the CDR3, the DNA is TGTGCCAGCAGCCCGGGACTAGCGGGCTTTTACGAGCAGTACTTC.

The chain is built from TRBV15 and TRBJ2-2; D possibly corresponds to TRBD2 (6 bases). CDR1 and CDR2 (germline): LNHNV, YYDKDF (reference sequence). Trimming cost V 6 bases and J 6 bases, with 11 bases left between them. The CDR3 runs to 13 residues. The CDR3 DNA sequence: TGTGCCACCAGGGGAGGAGCCGCCGGGGAGCTGTTTTTT. As protein: CATRGGAAGELFF.

The chain carries TRBV5-1 and TRBJ1-2; 10 bases are shared with TRBD1. The ends lost 1 base at V and 3 bases at J; junction bases unmatched: 3. The V gene's germline CDR1 is SGHRS and CDR2 YFSETQ. This CDR3 comprises 15 residues. The CDR3 DNA is TGCGCCAGCAGCTTGATGACAGGGGGCTACTATGGCTACACCTTC. Its protein product is CASSLMTGGYYGYTF.

The rearrangement joins TRBV6-5 to TRBJ1-6; no firm D call. Trimming cost V 6 bases and J 7 bases, with 10 bases left between them. Per the germline V gene, CDR1 is MNHEY and CDR2 is SVGAGI. The CDR3 is made up of 13 amino acids. The CDR3 DNA sequence: TGTGCCAGCAGCGCAGCTCCGAATTCACCCCTCCACTTT. Its protein is CASSAAPNSPLHF.

The V call is TRBV2, the J call TRBJ2-5; 9 nucleotides match TRBD1. Germline V gene lookup returns CDR1 SNHLY and CDR2 FYNNEI. V was clipped by 6 bases and J by 3 bases; unmatched bases: 5. The CDR3 runs 14 residues. CDR3 coding DNA: TGTGCCAGCAGCCCAGGGACAGGGAAAGAGACCCAGTACTTC. Its protein is CASSPGTGKETQYF.

The chain combines TRBV28 with TRBJ1-2; D unresolved. The CDR3 totals 14 residues. Germline V gives CDR1 MDHEN, CDR2 SYDVKM. The V end lost 4 bases, the J end lost 4 bases, and 13 bases lay between the germline ends. Written as DNA, the CDR3 is TGTGCCAGCAGTTCCTCCTTGGCCCCCTATGGCTACACCTTC. Its protein is CASSSSLAPYGYTF.

This clone was observed a few times. The V and J genes are TRBV30 and TRBJ1-1, with a tentative D call TRBD1 (6 bases). Germline V gene sequence: CDR1 GTSNPN, CDR2 SVGIG (reference sequence). The CDR3 contains 14 residues. The V end lost 4 bases, the J end lost 1 base, and 13 bases lay between the germline ends. CDR3 protein: CAWTGEVGNTEAFF. In DNA, the CDR3 is TGTGCCTGGACAGGGGAGGTTGGGAACACTGAAGCTTTCTTT.

The chain is built from TRBV10-1 and TRBJ2-1, with D uncertain. The germline gives CDR1 WNHNN, CDR2 SYGVQD (reference sequence). The germline V and J ends were trimmed by 11 bases and 1 base, with 21 bases remaining between them. The CDR3 length is 16 residues. The CDR3 loop is CAGSNRWHPSYNEQFF. CDR3 DNA sequence: TGCGCCGGGTCCAATCGTTGGCACCCTTCCTACAATGAGCAGTTCTTC.

Only one count was recorded for this clone. This rearrangement joins TRBV7-2 to TRBJ2-7; D not certain. V was pared by 3 bases and J by 0 bases, with 9 bases between. CDR1 is SGHTA, CDR2 FQGNSA, per germline. The CDR3 totals 14 residues. The CDR3 DNA reads TGTGCCAGCAGCTTTGTCCCAAGCTCCTACGAGCAGTACTTC. As protein: CASSFVPSSYEQYF.